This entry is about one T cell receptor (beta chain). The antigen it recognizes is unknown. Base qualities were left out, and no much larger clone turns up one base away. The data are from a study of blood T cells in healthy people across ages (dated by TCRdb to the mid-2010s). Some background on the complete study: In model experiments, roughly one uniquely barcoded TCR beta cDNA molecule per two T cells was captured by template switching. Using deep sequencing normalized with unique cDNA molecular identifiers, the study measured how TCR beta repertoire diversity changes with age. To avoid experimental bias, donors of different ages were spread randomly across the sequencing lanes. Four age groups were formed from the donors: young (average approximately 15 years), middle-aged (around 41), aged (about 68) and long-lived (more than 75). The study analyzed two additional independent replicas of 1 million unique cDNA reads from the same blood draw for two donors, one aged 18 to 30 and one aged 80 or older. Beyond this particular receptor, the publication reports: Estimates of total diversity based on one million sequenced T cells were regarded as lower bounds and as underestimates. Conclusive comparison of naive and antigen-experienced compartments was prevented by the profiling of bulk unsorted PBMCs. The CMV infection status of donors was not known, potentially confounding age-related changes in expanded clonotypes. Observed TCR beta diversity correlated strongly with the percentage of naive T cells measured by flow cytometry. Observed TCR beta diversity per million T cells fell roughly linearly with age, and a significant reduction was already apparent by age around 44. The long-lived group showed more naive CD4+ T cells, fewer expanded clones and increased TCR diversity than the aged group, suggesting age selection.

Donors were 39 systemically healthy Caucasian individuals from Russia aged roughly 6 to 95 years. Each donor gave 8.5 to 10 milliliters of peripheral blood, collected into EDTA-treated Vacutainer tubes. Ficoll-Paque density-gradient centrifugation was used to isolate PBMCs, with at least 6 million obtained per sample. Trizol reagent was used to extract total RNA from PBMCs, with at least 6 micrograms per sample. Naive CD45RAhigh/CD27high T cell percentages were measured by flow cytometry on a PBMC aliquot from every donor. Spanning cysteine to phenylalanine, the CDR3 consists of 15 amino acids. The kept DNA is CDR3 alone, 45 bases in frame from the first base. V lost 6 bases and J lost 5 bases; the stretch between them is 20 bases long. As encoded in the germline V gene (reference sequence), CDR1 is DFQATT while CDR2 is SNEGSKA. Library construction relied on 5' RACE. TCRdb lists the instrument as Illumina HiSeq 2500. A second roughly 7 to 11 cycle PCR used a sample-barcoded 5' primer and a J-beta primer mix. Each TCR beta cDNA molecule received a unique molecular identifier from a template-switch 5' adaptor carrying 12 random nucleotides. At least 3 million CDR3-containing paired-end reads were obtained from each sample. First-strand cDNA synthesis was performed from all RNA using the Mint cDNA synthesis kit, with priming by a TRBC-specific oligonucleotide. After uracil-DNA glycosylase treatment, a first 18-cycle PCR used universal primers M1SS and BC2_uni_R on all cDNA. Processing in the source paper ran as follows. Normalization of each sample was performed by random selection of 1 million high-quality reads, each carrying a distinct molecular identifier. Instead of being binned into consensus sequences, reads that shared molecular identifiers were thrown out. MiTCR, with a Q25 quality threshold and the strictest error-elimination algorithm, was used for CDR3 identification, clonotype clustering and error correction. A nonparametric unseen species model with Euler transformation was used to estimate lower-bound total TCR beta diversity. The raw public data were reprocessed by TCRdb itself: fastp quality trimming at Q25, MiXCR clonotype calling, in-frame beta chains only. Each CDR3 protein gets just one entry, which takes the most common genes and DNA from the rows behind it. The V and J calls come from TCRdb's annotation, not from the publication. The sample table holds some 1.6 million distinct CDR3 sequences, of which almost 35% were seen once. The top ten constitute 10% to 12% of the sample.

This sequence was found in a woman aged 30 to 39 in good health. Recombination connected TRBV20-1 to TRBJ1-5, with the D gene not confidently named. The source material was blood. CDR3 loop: CSAIPGFRAYQPQHF. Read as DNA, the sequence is TGCAGTGCGATCCCAGGATTTCGGGCCTATCAGCCCCAGCATTTT.